A selection of T cell receptor beta chains follows, all from one sample in a study of T cells after yellow fever vaccination. MiXCR was run by TCRdb on the 5' RACE reads, yielding one entry per CDR3 protein. The data contain 300,000 to 350,000 distinct CDR3 sequences, about 11% of them seen just once; the ten biggest clones take up about 3%. Material: CD4+ T cells sorted from PBMCs, obtained 45 days after the yellow fever booster vaccination. These receptors were taken from a man between 18 and 35 years old who received the YFV17D yellow fever vaccine. The CDR3 runs from the conserved cysteine through the conserved F or W. D genes are given only for firm matches. Only some rows state a clone size, as once, few, many or a class for expanded clones.

j_gene: TRBJ2-1; abundance: .; len: 15; v_gene: TRBV14; d_gene: .; CDR3nt: TGTGCCAGCAGCCGGCAACAGGGTTTCGCTACGGAGCAGTTCTTC; CDR3aa: CASSRQQGFATEQFF
j_gene: TRBJ1-2; abundance: many; len: 14; v_gene: TRBV7-6; d_gene: .; CDR3nt: TGTGCCAGCAGCTCCTTGCGTTCGGAATATGGCTACACCTTC; CDR3aa: CASSSLRSEYGYTF
j_gene: TRBJ1-1; abundance: few; len: 14; v_gene: TRBV11-2; d_gene: .; CDR3nt: TGTGCCAGCAGACATGTACACTCAAGAGGTGAAGCTTTCTTT; CDR3aa: CASRHVHSRGEAFF
j_gene: TRBJ1-2; abundance: .; len: 14; v_gene: TRBV6-6; d_gene: .; CDR3nt: TGTGCCAGCAGTCCCCGGACGGCTAACTATGGCTACACCTTC; CDR3aa: CASSPRTANYGYTF
j_gene: TRBJ1-6; abundance: .; len: 16; v_gene: TRBV2; d_gene: TRBD1; CDR3nt: TGTGCCAGCAGCCCCACCCTGGGACAGGCCAATTCACCCCTCCACTTT; CDR3aa: CASSPTLGQANSPLHF
j_gene: TRBJ2-5; abundance: many; len: 16; v_gene: TRBV24-1; d_gene: .; CDR3nt: TGTGCCACCAGTGATTCGGTCAGGGGGGGTCAAGAGACCCAGTACTTC; CDR3aa: CATSDSVRGGQETQYF
j_gene: TRBJ1-1; abundance: .; len: 14; v_gene: TRBV5-6; d_gene: .; CDR3nt: TGTGCCAGCAGCGGCGGGGGGGCCAACACTGAAGCTTTCTTT; CDR3aa: CASSGGGANTEAFF
j_gene: TRBJ2-3; abundance: few; len: 16; v_gene: TRBV7-9; d_gene: TRBD2; CDR3nt: TGTGCCAGCAGCTTACTAGCGGGGCATAGCACAGATACGCAGTATTTT; CDR3aa: CASSLLAGHSTDTQYF
j_gene: TRBJ1-5; abundance: many; len: 15; v_gene: TRBV7-9; d_gene: .; CDR3nt: TGTGCCAGCAGCTTAGATGGCTATAGCAATCAGCCCCAGCATTTT; CDR3aa: CASSLDGYSNQPQHF
j_gene: TRBJ2-1; abundance: .; len: 13; v_gene: TRBV20-1; d_gene: .; CDR3nt: TGCAGTGCTAGGCCGGGACTCCGGAATGAGCAGTTCTTC; CDR3aa: CSARPGLRNEQFF
j_gene: TRBJ2-3; abundance: .; len: 15; v_gene: TRBV7-6; d_gene: .; CDR3nt: TGTGCCAGCAGCTTCGCGGGGGCCACCACAGATACGCAGTATTTT; CDR3aa: CASSFAGATTDTQYF
j_gene: TRBJ2-7; abundance: few; len: 12; v_gene: TRBV2; d_gene: .; CDR3nt: TGTGCCAGCAGTGAAATTGGCTACGAGCAGTACTTC; CDR3aa: CASSEIGYEQYF
j_gene: TRBJ1-4; abundance: .; len: 14; v_gene: TRBV9; d_gene: TRBD1; CDR3nt: TGTGCCAGCAGCGAGGGGGCGACTAATGAAAAACTGTTTTTT; CDR3aa: CASSEGATNEKLFF
j_gene: TRBJ1-5; abundance: many; len: 14; v_gene: TRBV12-3/TRBV12-4; d_gene: TRBD1; CDR3nt: TGTGCCAGCAGTTCGGCCGACAGGGAGAAGCCCCAGCATTTT; CDR3aa: CASSSADREKPQHF
j_gene: TRBJ2-1; abundance: many; len: 13; v_gene: TRBV5-1; d_gene: .; CDR3nt: TGCGCCAGCGCGACCGGGACTCACAATGAGCAGTTCTTC; CDR3aa: CASATGTHNEQFF
j_gene: TRBJ2-4; abundance: many; len: 17; v_gene: TRBV4-2; d_gene: .; CDR3nt: TGTGCCAGCAGCCAAGATGGGCAGAACACAGCCAAAAACATTCAGTACTTC; CDR3aa: CASSQDGQNTAKNIQYF
j_gene: TRBJ1-2; abundance: few; len: 13; v_gene: TRBV28; d_gene: .; CDR3nt: TGTGCCAGCAGTTTGATGGGAGTCTATGGCTACACCTTC; CDR3aa: CASSLMGVYGYTF
j_gene: TRBJ2-5; abundance: .; len: 11; v_gene: TRBV30; d_gene: .; CDR3nt: TGTGCCTGGAGTGTACTGGAGACCCAGTACTTC; CDR3aa: CAWSVLETQYF
j_gene: TRBJ2-1; abundance: .; len: 13; v_gene: TRBV7-3; d_gene: .; CDR3nt: TGTGCCAGCAGCTTTTTCGGGGGTCATGAGCAGTTCTTC; CDR3aa: CASSFFGGHEQFF
j_gene: TRBJ2-2; abundance: many; len: 14; v_gene: TRBV3-1; d_gene: .; CDR3nt: TGTGCCAGCAGCCAAGTGCTGGGGCACGGGGAGCTGTTTTTT; CDR3aa: CASSQVLGHGELFF
j_gene: TRBJ1-2; abundance: .; len: 16; v_gene: TRBV12-3/TRBV12-4; d_gene: .; CDR3nt: TGTGCCAGCACCCCCGGGGATGGAAGGACTAACTATGGCTACACCTTC; CDR3aa: CASTPGDGRTNYGYTF
j_gene: TRBJ1-1; abundance: few; len: 13; v_gene: TRBV6-2/TRBV6-3; d_gene: .; CDR3nt: TGTGCCAGCAGAAAACAGGTTAGAGCTGAAGCTTTCTTT; CDR3aa: CASRKQVRAEAFF
j_gene: TRBJ2-2; abundance: .; len: 15; v_gene: TRBV7-2; d_gene: .; CDR3nt: TGTGCCAGCAGCTTATACGGGGCCTTCACCGGGGAGCTGTTTTTT; CDR3aa: CASSLYGAFTGELFF
j_gene: TRBJ1-2; abundance: few; len: 15; v_gene: TRBV4-3; d_gene: .; CDR3nt: TGCGCCAGCAGCCAAGATTCCGGGCCCCCAGCCCTCTACACCTTC; CDR3aa: CASSQDSGPPALYTF
j_gene: TRBJ2-1; abundance: .; len: 10; v_gene: TRBV20-1; d_gene: .; CDR3nt: TGCAGTGCGATCTACAATGAGCAGTTCTTC; CDR3aa: CSAIYNEQFF